These 22 T cell receptor beta chains originate from one sample sequenced in a study of cytomegalovirus exposure and HLA in healthy donors. This PCR relied on a set of 60 Vbeta primers and 13 Jbeta primers. Here immunoSEQ multiplex PCR was the method, and the copy in TCRdb shows in-frame clones only, minus some. The sample has about 140,000 clones, about four fifths seen once. Sequencing was performed on PBMCs. The source is a man between 18 and 29 years old in good health and CMV-seropositive.

The CDR3 DNA reads as TGCGCCAGCAGCCAACCGTGGACTGAGGCCTACGAGCAGTACTTC. This encodes CASSQPWTEAYEQYF. V and J are TRBV4-1 and TRBJ2-7; tentative D call: TRBD2 (5 bases). Germline assignment: CDR1 MGHRA and CDR2 YSYEKL. The CDR3 totals 15 residues. Between the trimmed V and J ends, which lost 2 bases and 2 bases, there was a span of 13 bases.

The chain is built from TRBV28 and TRBJ2-7, with TRBD1 matching 12 bases. V dropped 5 bases and J dropped 9; count of bases not matched to a gene: 11. Germline V lookup: CDR1 MDHEN, CDR2 SYDVKM. The CDR3 totals 15 residues. CDR3 amino acids: CASSTAGTGGPVQYF. CDR3 nucleotide sequence: TGTGCCAGCAGTACAGCCGGGACAGGGGGCCCCGTGCAGTACTTC. The full variable domain, its missing parts supplied by reference TRBV28 and TRBJ2-7, is DVKVTQSSRYLVKRTGEKVFLECVQDMDHENMFWYRQDPGLGLRLIYFSYDVKMKEKGDIPEGYSVSREKKERFSLILESASTNQTSMYLCASSTAGTGGPVQYFGPGTRLTVT.

The chain uses TRBV2 and TRBJ2-1; 10 bases align to TRBD1. Germline loops: CDR1 SNHLY, CDR2 FYNNEI. Trimming removed 7 bases from V and 5 bases from J; junction bases left unmatched: 26. The length of the CDR3 is 21 residues. DNA for the CDR3: TGTGCCAGCACTACGTCCGAGGCCCTCTCCGGGACAGGGGTGTTGGACAATGAGCAGTTCTTC. Protein: CASTTSEALSGTGVLDNEQFF.

The chain employs TRBV5-1 and TRBJ2-3; D is perhaps TRBD2 (6 bases). The CDR3 has 14 amino acids. Germline lookup yields CDR1 SGHRS and CDR2 YFSETQ. Between the trimmed V and J ends, which lost 3 bases and 3 bases, there was a span of 11 bases. As DNA, the CDR3 is TGCGCCAGCAGCTACGGGAGTGAAACAGATACGCAGTATTTT. Translating gives CASSYGSETDTQYF.

This clone was counted a few times. J is TRBJ1-4 and V is TRBV7-9, with 7 bases fitting TRBD1. Losses at the gene ends were 7 bases for V and 8 bases for J; bases not matched to a gene: 13. The CDR3 is made up of 15 amino acids. Germline CDR1 reads SEHNR; CDR2 reads FQNEAQ (reference sequence). The CDR3 is CASTILGGAREKLFF. DNA for the CDR3: TGTGCCAGCACCATCCTAGGGGGCGCCCGGGAAAAACTGTTTTTT.

This clone was detected only once. The rearrangement joins TRBV2 to TRBJ2-3; TRBD2 matches 11 bases. The ends lost 2 bases at V and 1 base at J; junction bases unmatched: 5. The CDR3 loop spans 17 amino acids. Germline V gene data show CDR1 as SNHLY and CDR2 as FYNNEI. CDR3 sequence reads: CASSEWLAGGGTDTQYF. The CDR3 DNA reads as TGTGCCAGCAGTGAATGGCTAGCGGGAGGCGGCACAGATACGCAGTATTTT. Looking up the rest from reference TRBV2 and TRBJ2-3 gives the full variable domain: EPEVTQTPSHQVTQMGQEVILRCVPISNHLYFYWYRQILGQKVEFLVSFYNNEISEKSEIFDDQFSVERPDGSNFTLKIRSTKLEDSAMYFCASSEWLAGGGTDTQYFGPGTRLTVL.

The CDR3: CAWGQGAYYGYTF. CDR3 sequence (DNA): TGTGCCTGGGGACAGGGGGCATACTATGGCTACACCTTC. The V and J genes are TRBV30 and TRBJ1-2, with 11 bases aligning to TRBD1. This CDR3 is 13 amino acids long. Trimming at V came to 5 bases and at J to 3 bases, leaving 2 bases not matched to a gene. CDR1 and CDR2 from the germline V gene are GTSNPN and SVGIG (reference sequence). The full variable domain, in which reference TRBV30 and TRBJ1-2 provide the parts outside the CDR3, is SQTIHQWPATLVQPVGSPLSLECTVEGTSNPNLYWYRQAAGRGLQLLFYSVGIGQISSEVPQNLSASRPQDRQFILSSKKLLLSDSGFYLCAWGQGAYYGYTFGSGTRLTVV.

This chain uses TRBV5-4 with TRBJ1-1; D perhaps matches TRBD1 (6 bases). Germline V gene data show CDR1 as SGHNT and CDR2 as YYREEE (reference sequence). This CDR3 region has 16 residues. The V end lost 4 bases, the J end lost 3 bases, and 19 bases lay between the germline ends. Written as DNA, the CDR3 is TGTGCCAGCAGCCTCAAGGCAGGGGCGCGGTACACTGAAGCTTTCTTT. This codes for CASSLKAGARYTEAFF. Looking up the rest from reference TRBV5-4 and TRBJ1-1 gives the full variable domain: ETGVTQSPTHLIKTRGQQVTLRCSSQSGHNTVSWYQQALGQGPQFIFQYYREEENGRGNFPPRFSGLQFPNYSSELNVNALELDDSALYLCASSLKAGARYTEAFFGQGTRLTVV.

The genes are TRBV29-1 and TRBJ2-7; no firm D call. The V end lost 6 bases, the J end lost 2 bases, and 8 bases lay between the germline ends. The CDR3 spans 11 residues. Germline V gene sequence: CDR1 SQVTM, CDR2 ANQGSEA. In DNA form, the CDR3 reads TGCAGCGTCGTTGACACCTACGAGCAGTACTTC. This sequence encodes CSVVDTYEQYF.

This sequence joins TRBV10-3 and TRBJ2-3; TRBD2 agrees at 13 bases. Trimming took 4 bases from V and 4 from J; bases not matched to a gene: 5. The CDR3 runs 16 residues. Germline lookup yields CDR1 ENHRY and CDR2 SYGVKD. The CDR3 loop is CAISARTSGGADTQYF. CDR3 nucleotide sequence: TGTGCCATCAGTGCCCGGACTAGCGGGGGAGCAGATACGCAGTATTTT.

This sequence joins TRBV5-5 and TRBJ2-5, with TRBD1 matching over 10 bases. Germline V gives CDR1 SGHKS, CDR2 YYEKEE (reference sequence). The CDR3 runs 15 residues. V shed 4 bases, J shed 5 bases, and the junction held 8 bases outside the gene matches. As DNA, the CDR3 is TGTGCCAGCAGCCCTCGACAGGGGGCGCCGGAGACCCAGTACTTC. Its translation is CASSPRQGAPETQYF.

This sequence joins TRBV7-8 and TRBJ2-5; 14 bases line up with TRBD2. This CDR3 region has 18 residues. V lost 4 bases to trimming and J lost 0 bases; unmatched junction nucleotides: 7. Germline V gene data show CDR1 as SGHVS and CDR2 as FQNEAQ. The CDR3 nucleotides are TGTGCCAGCAGCTATATGGGGGGACTAGCGGGGGACCAAGAGACCCAGTACTTC. It is translated as CASSYMGGLAGDQETQYF.

This clone was observed a handful of times. This rearrangement joins TRBV28 to TRBJ2-7, with 8 bases identical to TRBD1. Germline CDR1 MDHEN, CDR2 SYDVKM. V was clipped by 6 bases and J by 7 bases; unmatched bases: 5. The CDR3 covers 12 residues. The CDR3 here is CASSLTGVEQYF. The CDR3 DNA follows: TGTGCCAGCAGCCTGACAGGGGTTGAGCAGTACTTC.

CDR3 sequence reads: CASSSTSGRASNEQFF. CDR3 bases: TGTGCCAGCAGTTCAACTAGCGGGAGGGCCTCAAATGAGCAGTTCTTC. This chain links TRBV28 with TRBJ2-1; 13 bases match TRBD2. With V trimmed by 4 bases and J by 7 bases, 7 bases remained unmatched. CDR1 and CDR2 (germline): MDHEN, SYDVKM. The CDR3 length is 16 residues.

The J gene is TRBJ2-5, the V gene TRBV5-1, with TRBD1 identical over 7 bases. The ends lost 1 base at V and 3 bases at J; junction bases unmatched: 3. This CDR3 contains 14 residues. CDR1 is SGHRS, CDR2 YFSETQ, per germline. CDR3 loop: CASSLLGGEETQYF. The CDR3 bases are TGCGCCAGCAGCTTGCTAGGGGGCGAAGAGACCCAGTACTTC.

J is TRBJ1-1 and V is TRBV27; the match to TRBD1 covers 8 bases. The CDR3 runs to 16 residues. Germline CDR1 MNHEY, CDR2 SMNVEV (reference sequence). V lost 6 bases to trimming and J lost 1 base; unmatched junction nucleotides: 10. The CDR3 loop is CASSHRQGIGNTEAFF. In DNA, the CDR3 is TGTGCCAGCAGCCATCGACAGGGGATAGGGAACACTGAAGCTTTCTTT.

This chain uses TRBV4-1 with TRBJ2-7, with 15 positions matching TRBD2. Losses at the gene ends were 2 bases for V and 6 bases for J; bases not matched to a gene: 8. The CDR3 runs to 17 residues. Per germline, CDR1 MGHRA and CDR2 YSYEKL. This chain's CDR3 is CASSQFGTSGGFSEQYF. The CDR3 DNA follows: TGCGCCAGCAGCCAATTCGGGACTAGCGGGGGGTTTAGCGAGCAGTACTTC.

V is TRBV28 and J is TRBJ2-7; TRBD1 matches at 8 bases. Germline assignment: CDR1 MDHEN and CDR2 SYDVKM. The trim removed 7 bases at V and 3 bases at J, leaving 2 bases unmatched. The CDR3 is 12 amino acids. The CDR3 coding sequence is TGTGCCAGCACAGGGGGCGGCTACGAGCAGTACTTC. Translated, it gives CASTGGGYEQYF.

The chain couples TRBV2 to TRBJ2-3; 9 bases map to TRBD2. Per the germline V gene, CDR1 is SNHLY and CDR2 is FYNNEI. With 3 bases clipped from V and 0 bases from J, the junction kept 4 bases outside the gene matches. The CDR3 consists of 16 residues. CDR3 sequence: CASSEASGTSTDTQYF. The CDR3 nucleotides are TGTGCCAGCAGTGAGGCTAGCGGGACTAGCACAGATACGCAGTATTTT.

This rearrangement joins TRBV4-1 to TRBJ1-5; the D is unclear. V was clipped by 6 bases and J by 0 bases, with 6 bases between them. Germline lookup yields CDR1 MGHRA and CDR2 YSYEKL. CDR3 length: 13 residues. The CDR3 sequence is CASRAHSNQPQHF. The CDR3 DNA follows: TGCGCCAGCAGAGCCCATAGCAATCAGCCCCAGCATTTT.

The chain couples TRBV5-1 to TRBJ1-1; 11 nucleotides match TRBD1. The CDR3 is 16 residues long. Looked up from germline, CDR1 is SGHRS and CDR2 is YFSETQ. With V trimmed by 4 bases and J by 0 bases, 5 bases remained unmatched. CDR3 sequence: CASSRTGGLMNTEAFF. CDR3 DNA sequence: TGCGCCAGCAGCCGGACAGGGGGCCTCATGAACACTGAAGCTTTCTTT.

The chain links TRBV28 to TRBJ2-6; TRBD1 matches 8 bases. This CDR3 is built from 15 residues. With V trimmed by 10 bases and J by 6 bases, 11 bases remained unmatched. Germline CDR1 and CDR2: MDHEN and SYDVKM. CDR3 bases: TGTGCCACCTCGACAGGGGTAGGTACGGCCAACGTCCTGACTTTC. Protein: CATSTGVGTANVLTF.